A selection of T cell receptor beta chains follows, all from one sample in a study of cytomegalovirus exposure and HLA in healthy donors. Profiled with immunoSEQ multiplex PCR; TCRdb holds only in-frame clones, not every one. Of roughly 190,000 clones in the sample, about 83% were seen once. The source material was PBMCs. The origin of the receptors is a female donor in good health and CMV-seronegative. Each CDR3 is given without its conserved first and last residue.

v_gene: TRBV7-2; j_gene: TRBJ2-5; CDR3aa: ASSLAGGPGRGETQY
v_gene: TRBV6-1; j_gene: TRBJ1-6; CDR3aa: ASSARWGGYNSPLH
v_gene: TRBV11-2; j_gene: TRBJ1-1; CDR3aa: ASSVWGAEAF
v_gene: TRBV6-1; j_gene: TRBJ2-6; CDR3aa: ASSEGSPVLT
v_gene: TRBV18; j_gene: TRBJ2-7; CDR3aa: ASSPSSTSYEQY
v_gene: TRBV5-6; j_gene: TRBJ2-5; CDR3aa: ASSALAGGVFGTQY
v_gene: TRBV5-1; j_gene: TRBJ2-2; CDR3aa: ASSLLGQTAAGRNTGELF
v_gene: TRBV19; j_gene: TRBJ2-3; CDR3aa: ASTGAHTDTQY
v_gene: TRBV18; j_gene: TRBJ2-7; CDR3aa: ASSPVGGLYEQY
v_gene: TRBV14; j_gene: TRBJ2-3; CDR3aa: ASSRDRGITDTQY
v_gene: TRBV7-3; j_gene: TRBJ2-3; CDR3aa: ASSPLEAGGTDTQY
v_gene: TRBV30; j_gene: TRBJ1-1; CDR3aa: AWSLGTVRTEAF
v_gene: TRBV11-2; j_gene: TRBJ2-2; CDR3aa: ASSLGRGGDTGELF
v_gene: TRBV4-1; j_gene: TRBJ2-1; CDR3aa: ASSQDRGQPNEQF
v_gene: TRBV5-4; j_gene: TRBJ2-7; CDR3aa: ASSFYGSYEQY
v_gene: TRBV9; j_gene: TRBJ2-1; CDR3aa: ASSVGGGTSSYNEQF
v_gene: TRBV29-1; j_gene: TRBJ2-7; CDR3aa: SVVPLSGPGSYEQY
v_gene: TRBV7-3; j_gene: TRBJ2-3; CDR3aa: ASSQNSGGADTQY
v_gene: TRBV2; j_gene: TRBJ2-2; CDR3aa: ASSEGRGPHGELF
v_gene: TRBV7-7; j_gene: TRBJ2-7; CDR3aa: ASSLVAGAHEQY
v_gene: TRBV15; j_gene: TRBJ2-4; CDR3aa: ATSREPGGVKNIQY
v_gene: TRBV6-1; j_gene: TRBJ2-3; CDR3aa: ASSGGQRLPDTQY
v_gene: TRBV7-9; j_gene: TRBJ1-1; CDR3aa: SSSERTGDTEAF
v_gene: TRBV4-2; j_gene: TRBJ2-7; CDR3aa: ASSQEIQVTYEQY
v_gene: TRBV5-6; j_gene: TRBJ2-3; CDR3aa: ASSFSGGADTQY
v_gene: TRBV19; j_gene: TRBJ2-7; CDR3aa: ASSTAGGLGYEQY
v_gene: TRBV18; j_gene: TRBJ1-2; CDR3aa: ASSPLGGQVNYGYT
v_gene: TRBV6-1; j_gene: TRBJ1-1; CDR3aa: ASSEGGQGAYRAF
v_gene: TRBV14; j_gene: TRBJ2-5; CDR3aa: ASSQDLGTSGGPRETQY
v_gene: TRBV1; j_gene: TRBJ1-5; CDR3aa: TSSQFYFNQPQH
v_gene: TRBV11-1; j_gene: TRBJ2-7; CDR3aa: ASTLDRSHEQY
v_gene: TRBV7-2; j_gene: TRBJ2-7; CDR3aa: ASSLAGGGAAPYEQY
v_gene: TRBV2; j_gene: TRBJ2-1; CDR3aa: ASSVLAGQSEQF
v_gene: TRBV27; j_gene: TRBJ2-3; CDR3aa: ASSLLGAFSTGTQY
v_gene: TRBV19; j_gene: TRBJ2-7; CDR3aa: ASSISRLGSYEQY
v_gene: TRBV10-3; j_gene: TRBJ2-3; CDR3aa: ATRTENTDTQY
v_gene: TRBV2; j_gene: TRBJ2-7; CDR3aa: ASSDSSGAYEQY
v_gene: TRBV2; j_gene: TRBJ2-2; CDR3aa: ASSEELAGPNTGELF
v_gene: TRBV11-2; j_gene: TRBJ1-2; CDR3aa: ASSPSVGRGYGYT
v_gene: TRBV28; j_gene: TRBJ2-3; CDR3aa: ASSLGFGTGLTDTQY
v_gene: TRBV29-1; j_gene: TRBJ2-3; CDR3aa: SSRTSGGPTDTQY
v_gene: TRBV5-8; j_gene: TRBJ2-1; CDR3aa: ASSLRTGGHNEQF
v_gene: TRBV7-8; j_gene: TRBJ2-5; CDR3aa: ASSLKRTGQETQY
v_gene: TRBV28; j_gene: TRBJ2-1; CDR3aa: ASSFSTMWQGADEQF
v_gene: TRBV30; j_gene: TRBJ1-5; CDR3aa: AWTPGGGQPQH
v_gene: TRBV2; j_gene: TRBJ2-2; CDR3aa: ASSEIRATGELF
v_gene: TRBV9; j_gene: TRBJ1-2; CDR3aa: ASSSPRSQGYT
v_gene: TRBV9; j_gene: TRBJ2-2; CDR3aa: ASSLYTGELF
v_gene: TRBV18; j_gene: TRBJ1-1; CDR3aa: ASSPDTTATLGAF